Each of the 30 T cell receptor beta chains below was sequenced from the same sample in a study of blood T cell repertoires in COVID-19. Here immunoSEQ multiplex PCR was the method, and the copy in TCRdb shows in-frame clones only, minus some. The table lists around 60,000 clones, roughly nine tenths of them singletons, with around 1.3% in the top ten. Sequencing input: peripheral blood. The receptor set was obtained from a man in his fifties or sixties with acute or convalescent COVID-19.

CDR3 protein: CASSLVGSGLDEQFF. DNA of the CDR3: TGTGCCAGCAGCTTAGTGGGATCGGGGTTGGATGAGCAGTTCTTC. The chain uses TRBV7-8 and TRBJ2-1; D is perhaps TRBD2 (5 bases). The germline CDR1 and CDR2 sequences are SGHVS and FQNEAQ. The CDR3 contains 15 residues. Trimming stripped 1 base from V and 8 bases from J, with 15 bases between.

This rearrangement joins TRBV2 to TRBJ1-2; 9 nucleotides agree with TRBD1. The ends lost 5 bases at V and 5 bases at J; junction bases unmatched: 3. This CDR3 spans 13 amino acids. Germline V lookup: CDR1 SNHLY, CDR2 FYNNEI. CDR3 region: CASSLGTGYGYTF. Written as DNA, the CDR3 is TGTGCCAGCAGTCTCGGGACAGGGTATGGCTACACCTTC.

This clone was counted once. This chain joins TRBV30 and TRBJ1-4; maybe TRBD1 (5 bases). Trimming removed 2 bases at V and 6 bases at J, with 13 bases between. The CDR3 sequence is 14 residues long. Germline V gene data show CDR1 as GTSNPN and CDR2 as SVGIG (reference sequence). DNA for the CDR3: TGTGCCTGGAGTATCAGGGAGGCTGATGAAAAACTGTTTTTT. This gives the protein CAWSIREADEKLFF.

The gene calls are TRBV5-1 and TRBJ1-1, with TRBD1 matching 9 bases. CDR3 length: 14 amino acids. Losses at the gene ends were 5 bases for V and 5 bases for J; bases not matched to a gene: 7. Germline V gene sequence: CDR1 SGHRS, CDR2 YFSETQ. The CDR3 DNA follows: TGCGCCAGCAGTTCAAACAGGGGGCGGACTGAAGCTTTCTTT. Amino acid sequence: CASSSNRGRTEAFF. The full variable domain, rest sourced from reference TRBV5-1 and TRBJ1-1, is KAGVTQTPRYLIKTRGQQVTLSCSPISGHRSVSWYQQTPGQGLQFLFEYFSETQRNKGNFPGRFSGRQFSNSRSEMNVSTLELGDSALYLCASSSNRGRTEAFFGQGTRLTVV.

The chain couples TRBV2 to TRBJ1-2, with D maybe TRBD1 (5 bases). The germline gives CDR1 SNHLY, CDR2 FYNNEI. Trimming removed 11 bases at V and 3 bases at J, with 13 bases between. The CDR3 runs to 12 residues. The CDR3 DNA reads TGTGCCGCAACGGGGGACGACTATGGCTACACCTTC. Its translation: CAATGDDYGYTF. Combining the CDR3 with reference TRBV2 and TRBJ1-2 gives the whole variable domain EPEVTQTPSHQVTQMGQEVILRCVPISNHLYFYWYRQILGQKVEFLVSFYNNEISEKSEIFDDQFSVERPDGSNFTLKIRSTKLEDSAMYFCAATGDDYGYTFGSGTRLTVV.

This chain connects TRBV4-1 to TRBJ1-2; 7 bases line up with TRBD1. CDR3 length: 17 residues. Trimming removed 0 bases from V and 3 bases from J; junction bases left unmatched: 10. The germline V gene has CDR1 MGHRA and CDR2 YSYEKL. This chain's CDR3 is CASSQDKRQGNYYGYTF. The CDR3 nucleotides are TGCGCCAGCAGCCAAGACAAGAGACAGGGAAATTACTATGGCTACACCTTC.

The chain carries TRBV2 and TRBJ1-4; no definite D call. The germline gives CDR1 SNHLY, CDR2 FYNNEI. The CDR3 consists of 14 residues. The CDR3 nucleotides are TGTGCTATCAAACCCCGGGAGATTAATGAAAAACTGTTTTTT. Translated, it gives CAIKPREINEKLFF.

V and J are TRBV4-2 and TRBJ1-6, with a tentative D call TRBD1 (5 bases). This CDR3 contains 16 residues. Trimming took off 0 bases at V and 7 bases at J, with 13 bases between the two ends. Germline CDR1 and CDR2: LGHNA and YNFKEQ. For the CDR3, the DNA is TGTGCCAGCAGCCAAGAAGGTCAGGGATGGAATTCACCCCTCCACTTT. Amino acids: CASSQEGQGWNSPLHF.

The V and J genes are TRBV12-3 or TRBV12-4 and TRBJ1-5, with 11 bases fitting TRBD1. V trimming: 6 bases; J trimming: 6 bases; junction bases outside the gene matches: 1. The CDR3 contains 13 residues. CDR3 protein: CASRGTGGQPQHF. The CDR3, as DNA: TGTGCCAGCAGAGGGACAGGGGGTCAGCCCCAGCATTTT.

This rearrangement joins TRBV7-8 to TRBJ2-7, with 11 bases that match TRBD1. The V gene's germline CDR1 is SGHVS and CDR2 FQNEAQ. Trimming took 3 bases from V and 4 from J; bases not matched to a gene: 20. This CDR3 is 20 amino acids long. The CDR3 here is CASSLVQATSRTGGVYEQYF. CDR3 DNA sequence: TGTGCCAGCAGCTTGGTCCAAGCGACCTCCAGGACAGGGGGCGTGTACGAGCAGTACTTC. The whole variable domain, remainder taken from reference TRBV7-8 and TRBJ2-7, is GAGVSQSPRYKVAKRGQDVALRCDPISGHVSLFWYQQALGQGPEFLTYFQNEAQLDKSGLPSDRFFAERPEGSVSTLKIQRTQQEDSAVYLCASSLVQATSRTGGVYEQYFGPGTRLTVT.

The J gene is TRBJ1-2, the V gene TRBV14; D unresolved. V was pared by 3 bases and J by 4 bases, with 21 bases between. Germline values: CDR1 SGHDN, CDR2 FVKESK. The CDR3 is made up of 17 amino acids. The chain's CDR3 is CASSQAERPTDPYGYTF. CDR3 nucleotides: TGTGCCAGCAGCCAGGCTGAGAGGCCAACTGATCCCTATGGCTACACCTTC.

The chain employs TRBV19 and TRBJ2-5; TRBD2 matches 12 bases. The germline V gene encodes CDR1 LNHDA and CDR2 SQIVND (reference sequence). Trimming cost V 3 bases and J 1 base; bases outside gene matches: 3. The CDR3 covers 16 residues. For the CDR3, the DNA is TGTGCCAGTAGTATGGCACTAGCGGGGGGCCAAGAGACCCAGTACTTC. Protein product: CASSMALAGGQETQYF. Complete variable domain (other parts from reference TRBV19 and TRBJ2-5): DGGITQSPKYLFRKEGQNVTLSCEQNLNHDAMYWYRQDPGQGLRLIYYSQIVNDFQKGDIAEGYSVSREKKESFPLTVTSAQKNPTAFYLCASSMALAGGQETQYFGPGTRLLVL.

This chain connects TRBV27 to TRBJ2-5; maybe TRBD1 (6 bases). CDR1 and CDR2 (germline): MNHEY, SMNVEV (reference sequence). Trimming stripped 6 bases from V and 4 bases from J, with 18 bases between. The CDR3 consists of 15 residues. In nucleotides, the CDR3 is TGTGCCAGCAGCGTAGGGGGTGGCAGGCGAGAGACCCAGTACTTC. It encodes CASSVGGGRRETQYF.

The chain employs TRBV4-1 and TRBJ1-1; TRBD1 aligns across 8 bases. Germline V gene data show CDR1 as MGHRA and CDR2 as YSYEKL. V trimming: 6 bases; J trimming: 0 bases; junction bases outside the gene matches: 6. The CDR3 runs 15 residues. CDR3 nucleotide sequence: TGCGCCAGCAGTCTACAGGGGGGTTTGAACACTGAAGCTTTCTTT. Its protein product is CASSLQGGLNTEAFF.

The J gene is TRBJ1-2, the V gene TRBV6-6; weak D call: TRBD1 (6 bases). Germline V gene data show CDR1 as MNHNY and CDR2 as SVGAGI (reference sequence). Between the trimmed V and J ends, which lost 6 bases and 7 bases, there was a span of 6 bases. This CDR3 spans 10 amino acids. This chain's CDR3 is CASSRGGYTF. CDR3 in DNA: TGTGCCAGCAGCAGGGGTGGCTACACCTTC.

The V gene is TRBV10-2, the J gene TRBJ2-3; TRBD2 aligns across 11 bases. The CDR3 runs 16 residues. Trimming removed 4 bases from V and 2 bases from J; junction bases left unmatched: 5. Germline V CDR1 and CDR2: WSHSY, SAAADI. CDR3 sequence reads: CASSVTSGGFTDTQYF. The CDR3 region has the DNA TGCGCCAGCAGTGTAACTAGCGGGGGCTTCACAGATACGCAGTATTTT.

The chain recombines TRBV5-6 with TRBJ1-1; D might be TRBD1 (6 bases). The ends were cut back, 3 bases at V and 5 bases at J, with 14 bases in the middle. Germline values: CDR1 SGHDT, CDR2 YYEEEE. CDR3 length: 14 amino acids. DNA for the CDR3: TGTGCCAGCAGCTCCCCAGGGGACCGAACTGAAGCTTTCTTT. Translation gives CASSSPGDRTEAFF.

This clone was picked up one time. The genes are TRBV10-3 and TRBJ2-2; TRBD2 aligns across 7 bases. V trimming: 8 bases; J trimming: 3 bases; junction bases outside the gene matches: 6. Germline V gives CDR1 ENHRY, CDR2 SYGVKD. This CDR3 spans 14 amino acids. CDR3 region: CAIGGRGDTGELFF. The CDR3 region has the DNA TGTGCCATCGGGGGGAGGGGAGACACCGGGGAGCTGTTTTTT.

The chain combines TRBV27 with TRBJ2-7; 10 bases map to TRBD1. Per germline, CDR1 MNHEY and CDR2 SMNVEV (reference sequence). This CDR3 is built from 14 residues. After removal of 4 bases from V and 3 bases from J, the junction contained 3 bases not matched to a gene. This chain's CDR3 is CASSYRDRGYEQYF. In DNA form, the CDR3 reads TGTGCCAGCAGTTACCGGGACAGGGGCTACGAGCAGTACTTC.

This chain connects TRBV27 to TRBJ2-7, with D perhaps matching TRBD1 (6 bases). From germline, CDR1 is MNHEY and CDR2 SMNVEV (reference sequence). V shed 2 bases and J shed 2 bases, with 10 bases lying between them. The CDR3 extends over 14 amino acids. The CDR3 loop reads CASSLLGQPYEQYF. The CDR3 DNA sequence: TGTGCCAGCAGTTTACTAGGACAGCCCTACGAGCAGTACTTC.

The chain is built from TRBV10-3 and TRBJ2-5; TRBD2 matches 9 bases. Germline-derived CDR1 and CDR2 are ENHRY and SYGVKD. CDR3 length: 13 amino acids. V lost 6 bases and J lost 2; bases outside the gene matches: 1. Here the CDR3 reads CAISLAGQETQYF. The CDR3 bases are TGTGCCATCAGCCTAGCGGGGCAAGAGACCCAGTACTTC.

In its sample, this clone was seen once. DNA of the CDR3: TGTGCCAGCAGCTTTGCGGGAGACTATGGCTACACCTTC. It specifies CASSFAGDYGYTF. The chain couples TRBV11-2 to TRBJ1-2; D gene unclear. Germline V CDR1 and CDR2: SGHAT, FQNNGV. Trimming shortened V by 3 bases and J by 3 bases, and 8 bases separated the two germline ends. The CDR3 is made up of 13 amino acids.

V and J are TRBV24-1 and TRBJ1-5, with D maybe TRBD1 (5 bases). CDR1 and CDR2 (germline): KGHDR, SFDVKD. The CDR3 contains 13 residues. Trimming took 4 bases from V and 5 from J, leaving 8 bases between them. The CDR3 DNA is TGTGCCACCAGTGACAGGGATTATCAGCCCCAGCATTTT. This translates into CATSDRDYQPQHF.

V gene TRBV29-1 combines with J gene TRBJ1-2, with a tentative D call TRBD1 (5 bases). From germline, CDR1 is SQVTM and CDR2 ANQGSEA. The CDR3 length is 13 residues. V lost 7 bases and J lost 4, with 16 bases in between. CDR3 bases: TGCAGCGCGCGAACCGATCAGGGCTATGGCTACACCTTC. Protein product: CSARTDQGYGYTF. The full variable domain, completed using reference TRBV29-1 and TRBJ1-2, is SAVISQKPSRDICQRGTSLTIQCQVDSQVTMMFWYRQQPGQSLTLIATANQGSEATYESGFVIDKFPISRPNLTFSTLTVSNMSPEDSSIYLCSARTDQGYGYTFGSGTRLTVV.

This clone was detected once. The chain links TRBV6-6 to TRBJ1-1; D possibly corresponds to TRBD1 (6 bases). The CDR3 consists of 14 residues. Looked up from germline, CDR1 is MNHNY and CDR2 is SVGAGI (reference sequence). Trimming cost V 7 bases and J 6 bases, with 18 bases left between them. CDR3 protein: CASILQGNQPEAFF. The CDR3 nucleotides read TGTGCCAGCATTCTACAGGGTAATCAGCCTGAAGCTTTCTTT.

This chain links TRBV6-1 with TRBJ1-1, with D perhaps matching TRBD1 (5 bases). Germline CDR1 MNHNS, CDR2 SASEGT. The CDR3 loop spans 16 amino acids. Trimming took off 3 bases at V and 5 bases at J, with 19 bases between the two ends. In DNA form, the CDR3 reads TGTGCCAGCAGTGATGTACGGGGACTCAGGCCTACTGAAGCTTTCTTT. This gives the protein CASSDVRGLRPTEAFF.

The chain has TRBV18 and TRBJ1-2; 9 nucleotides align to TRBD1. Germline V gene data show CDR1 as KGHSH and CDR2 as LQKENI. Trimming removed 3 bases from V and 8 bases from J; junction bases left unmatched: 10. The CDR3 is made up of 15 amino acids. CDR3 in amino acids: CASSPPGTGKEGYTF. CDR3 in DNA: TGTGCCAGCTCACCCCCCGGGACAGGGAAGGAGGGCTACACCTTC. The complete variable domain, with remaining parts taken from reference TRBV18 and TRBJ1-2, reads NAGVMQNPRHLVRRRGQEARLRCSPMKGHSHVYWYRQLPEEGLKFMVYLQKENIIDESGMPKERFSAEFPKEGPSILRIQQVVRGDSAAYFCASSPPGTGKEGYTFGSGTRLTVV.

The chain joins TRBV6-5 to TRBJ1-2; TRBD1 matches 8 bases. CDR3 length: 15 amino acids. Trimming removed 6 bases from V and 4 bases from J; junction bases left unmatched: 10. CDR1 MNHEY and CDR2 SVGAGI come from the germline V gene. The CDR3 reads CASRNPGQVLYGYTF. The CDR3 coding sequence is TGTGCCAGCAGAAACCCGGGACAGGTACTCTATGGCTACACCTTC.

This clone was recorded a few times. The chain combines TRBV27 with TRBJ2-1; TRBD1 might be the D (6 bases). The CDR3 length is 17 residues. V was pared by 4 bases and J by 6 bases, with 22 bases between. Germline CDR1 is MNHEY and CDR2 is SMNVEV (reference sequence). In DNA, the CDR3 is TGTGCCAGCAGTTCTGAGGCCGGGGCGCAGGGGTTCAATGAGCAGTTCTTC. This sequence encodes CASSSEAGAQGFNEQFF.

This clone has only a few counts. The chain uses TRBV5-1 and TRBJ2-3, with D tentatively TRBD1 (5 bases). Trimming removed 2 bases from V and 2 bases from J, with 12 bases in between. CDR1 is SGHRS and CDR2 is YFSETQ in the germline V gene. The CDR3 contains 15 residues. This CDR3 is CASSFDVGDTDTQYF. CDR3 coding DNA: TGCGCCAGCAGCTTCGATGTAGGGGACACAGATACGCAGTATTTT. The complete variable domain, with remaining parts taken from reference TRBV5-1 and TRBJ2-3, reads KAGVTQTPRYLIKTRGQQVTLSCSPISGHRSVSWYQQTPGQGLQFLFEYFSETQRNKGNFPGRFSGRQFSNSRSEMNVSTLELGDSALYLCASSFDVGDTDTQYFGPGTRLTVL.